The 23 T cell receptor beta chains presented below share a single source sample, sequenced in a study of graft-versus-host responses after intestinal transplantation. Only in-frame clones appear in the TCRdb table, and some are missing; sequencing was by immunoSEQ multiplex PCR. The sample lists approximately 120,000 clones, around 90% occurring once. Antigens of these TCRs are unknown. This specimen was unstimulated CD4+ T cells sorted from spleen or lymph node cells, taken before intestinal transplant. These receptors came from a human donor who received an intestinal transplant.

The CDR3 reads CAIRAGTSGATYEQYF. For the CDR3, the DNA is TGTGCCATCAGAGCCGGGACTAGCGGGGCAACCTACGAGCAGTACTTC. The chain carries TRBV10-3 and TRBJ2-7, with 13 bases lining up with TRBD2. The germline V gene has CDR1 ENHRY and CDR2 SYGVKD. This CDR3 has 16 amino acids. The V gene end was trimmed by 6 bases and the J gene end by 2 bases; junction bases not matched to a gene: 7.

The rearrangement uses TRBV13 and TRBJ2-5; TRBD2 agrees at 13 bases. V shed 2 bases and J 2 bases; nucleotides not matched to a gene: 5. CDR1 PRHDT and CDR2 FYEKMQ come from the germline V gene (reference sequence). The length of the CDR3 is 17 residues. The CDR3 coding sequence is TGTGCCAGCAGCTTAACTAGCGGGGGGGCAGGGCAAGAGACCCAGTACTTC. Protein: CASSLTSGGAGQETQYF.

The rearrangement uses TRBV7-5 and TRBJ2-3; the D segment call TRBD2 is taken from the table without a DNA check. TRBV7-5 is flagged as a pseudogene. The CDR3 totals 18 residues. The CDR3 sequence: CVRSPLLAGGPGTDTQYF. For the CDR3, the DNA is TGTGTCAGAAGCCCCCTTTTAGCGGGGGGGCCGGGCACAGATACGCAGTATTTT.

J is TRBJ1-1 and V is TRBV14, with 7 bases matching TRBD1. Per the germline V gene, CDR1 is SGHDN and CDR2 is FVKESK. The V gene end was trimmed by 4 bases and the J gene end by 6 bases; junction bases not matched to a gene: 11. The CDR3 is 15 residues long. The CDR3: CASSPRQGRFAEAFF. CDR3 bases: TGTGCCAGCAGCCCCCGACAGGGACGGTTCGCTGAAGCTTTCTTT.

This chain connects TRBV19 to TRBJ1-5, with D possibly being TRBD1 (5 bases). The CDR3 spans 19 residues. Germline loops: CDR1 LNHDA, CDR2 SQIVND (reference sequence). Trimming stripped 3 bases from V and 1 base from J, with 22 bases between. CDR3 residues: CASSIGMGVSSRSNQPQHF. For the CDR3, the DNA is TGTGCCAGTAGTATTGGGATGGGGGTCAGTAGTAGGAGCAATCAGCCCCAGCATTTT.

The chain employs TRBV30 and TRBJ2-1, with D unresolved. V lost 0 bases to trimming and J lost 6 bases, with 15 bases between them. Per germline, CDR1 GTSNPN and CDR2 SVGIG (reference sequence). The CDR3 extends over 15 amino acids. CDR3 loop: CAWSVGYNGINEQFF. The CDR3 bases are TGTGCCTGGAGTGTAGGGTATAATGGGATCAATGAGCAGTTCTTC. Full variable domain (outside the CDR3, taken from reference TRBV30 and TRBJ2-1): SQTIHQWPATLVQPVGSPLSLECTVEGTSNPNLYWYRQAAGRGLQLLFYSVGIGQISSEVPQNLSASRPQDRQFILSSKKLLLSDSGFYLCAWSVGYNGINEQFFGPGTRLTVL.

This CDR3 reads CASSWGPTPGELFF. The CDR3 DNA reads as TGTGCCAGCAGTTGGGGGCCGACGCCAGGGGAGCTGTTTTTT. The chain uses TRBV27 and TRBJ2-2; D is possibly TRBD1 (6 bases). CDR3 length: 14 residues. Trimming pared 4 bases from V and 8 bases from J, leaving 14 bases between. Germline V gene lookup returns CDR1 MNHEY and CDR2 SMNVEV (reference sequence).

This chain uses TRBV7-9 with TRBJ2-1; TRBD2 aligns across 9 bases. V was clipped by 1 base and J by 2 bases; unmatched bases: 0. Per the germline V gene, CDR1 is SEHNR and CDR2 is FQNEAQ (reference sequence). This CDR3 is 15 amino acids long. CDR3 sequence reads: CASSLGGGAYNEQFF. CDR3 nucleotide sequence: TGTGCCAGCAGCTTAGGCGGGGGGGCCTACAATGAGCAGTTCTTC. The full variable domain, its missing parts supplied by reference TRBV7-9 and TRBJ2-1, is DTGVSQNPRHKITKRGQNVTFRCDPISEHNRLYWYRQTLGQGPEFLTYFQNEAQLEKSRLLSDRFSAERPKGSFSTLEIQRTEQGDSAMYLCASSLGGGAYNEQFFGPGTRLTVL.

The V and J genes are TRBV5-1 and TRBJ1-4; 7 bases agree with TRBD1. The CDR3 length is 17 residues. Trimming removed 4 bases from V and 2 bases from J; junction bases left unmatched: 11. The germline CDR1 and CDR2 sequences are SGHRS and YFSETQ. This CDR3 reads CASSPGDRAGTNEKLFF. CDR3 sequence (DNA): TGCGCCAGCAGCCCCGGAGACAGGGCCGGCACTAATGAAAAACTGTTTTTT.

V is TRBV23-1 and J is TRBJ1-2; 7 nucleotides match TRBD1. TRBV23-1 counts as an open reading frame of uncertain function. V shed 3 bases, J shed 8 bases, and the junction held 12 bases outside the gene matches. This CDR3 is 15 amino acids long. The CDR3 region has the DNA TGCGCCAGCAGTCAGACCGTTGGGACAGTTGTAGGCTACACCTTC. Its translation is CASSQTVGTVVGYTF.

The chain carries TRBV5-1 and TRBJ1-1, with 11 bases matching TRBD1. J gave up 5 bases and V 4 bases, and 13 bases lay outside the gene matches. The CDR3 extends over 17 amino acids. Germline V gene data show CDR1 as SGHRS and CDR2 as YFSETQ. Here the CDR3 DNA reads TGCGCCAGCAGCATGAGGACAGGGGGCGGGGGTCGAACTGAAGCTTTCTTT. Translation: CASSMRTGGGGRTEAFF.

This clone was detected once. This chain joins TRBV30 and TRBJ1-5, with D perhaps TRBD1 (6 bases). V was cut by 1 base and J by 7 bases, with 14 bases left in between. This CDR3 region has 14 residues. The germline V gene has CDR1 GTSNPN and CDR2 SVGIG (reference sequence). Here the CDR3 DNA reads TGTGCCTGGAGTGCGCTACAGGGCAGGCAGCCCCAGCATTTT. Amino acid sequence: CAWSALQGRQPQHF.

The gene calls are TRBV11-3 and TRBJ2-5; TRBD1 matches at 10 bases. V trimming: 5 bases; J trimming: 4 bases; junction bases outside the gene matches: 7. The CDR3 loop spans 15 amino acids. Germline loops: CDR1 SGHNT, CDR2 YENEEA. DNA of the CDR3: TGTGCCAGCAGCCAGGGACAGGGGTGGAGAGAGACCCAGTACTTC. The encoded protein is CASSQGQGWRETQYF.

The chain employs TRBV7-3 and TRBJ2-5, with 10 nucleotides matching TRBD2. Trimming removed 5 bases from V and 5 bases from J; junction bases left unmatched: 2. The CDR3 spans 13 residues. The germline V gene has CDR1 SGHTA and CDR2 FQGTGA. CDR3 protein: CASSQGLAETQYF. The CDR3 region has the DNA TGTGCCAGCAGCCAGGGACTAGCGGAGACCCAGTACTTC.

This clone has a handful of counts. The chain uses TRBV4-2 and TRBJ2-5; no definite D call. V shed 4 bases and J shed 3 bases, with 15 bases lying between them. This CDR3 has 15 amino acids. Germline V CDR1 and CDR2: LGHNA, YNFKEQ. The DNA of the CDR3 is TGTGCCAGCAGCCTCGGTATGCTCCGAGAAGAGACCCAGTACTTC. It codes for CASSLGMLREETQYF.

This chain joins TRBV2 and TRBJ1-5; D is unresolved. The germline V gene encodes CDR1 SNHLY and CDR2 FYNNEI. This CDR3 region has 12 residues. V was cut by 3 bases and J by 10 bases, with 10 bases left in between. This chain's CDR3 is CASSEDRVPQHF. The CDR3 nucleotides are TGTGCCAGCAGTGAGGACCGGGTTCCCCAGCATTTT.

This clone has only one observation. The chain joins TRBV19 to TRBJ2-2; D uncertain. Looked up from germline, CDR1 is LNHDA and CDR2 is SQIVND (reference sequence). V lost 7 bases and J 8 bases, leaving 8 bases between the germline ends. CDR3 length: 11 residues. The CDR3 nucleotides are TGTGCCAGTAATTTTAATGGGGAGCTGTTTTTT. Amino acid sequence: CASNFNGELFF.

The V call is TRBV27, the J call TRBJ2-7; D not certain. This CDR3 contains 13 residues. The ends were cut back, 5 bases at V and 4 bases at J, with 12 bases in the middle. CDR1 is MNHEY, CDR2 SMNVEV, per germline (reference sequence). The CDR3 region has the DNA TGTGCCAGCAGTCCCACGTTAAATTACGAGCAGTACTTC. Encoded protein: CASSPTLNYEQYF.

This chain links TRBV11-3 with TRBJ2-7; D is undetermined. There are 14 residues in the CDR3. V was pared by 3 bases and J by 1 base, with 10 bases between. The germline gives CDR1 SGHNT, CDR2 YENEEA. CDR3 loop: CASSFMSSSYEQYF. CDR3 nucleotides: TGTGCCAGCAGCTTCATGAGCAGTTCCTACGAGCAGTACTTC. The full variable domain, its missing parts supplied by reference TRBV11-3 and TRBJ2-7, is EAGVVQSPRYKIIEKKQPVAFWCNPISGHNTLYWYLQNLGQGPELLIRYENEEAVDDSQLPKDRFSAERLKGVDSTLKIQPAELGDSAVYLCASSFMSSSYEQYFGPGTRLTVT.

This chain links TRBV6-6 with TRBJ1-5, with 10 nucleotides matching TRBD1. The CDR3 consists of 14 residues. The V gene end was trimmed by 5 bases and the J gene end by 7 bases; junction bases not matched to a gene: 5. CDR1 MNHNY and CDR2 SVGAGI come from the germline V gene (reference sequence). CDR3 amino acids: CASSRQGADQPQHF. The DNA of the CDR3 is TGTGCCAGCAGTAGACAGGGGGCAGACCAGCCCCAGCATTTT.

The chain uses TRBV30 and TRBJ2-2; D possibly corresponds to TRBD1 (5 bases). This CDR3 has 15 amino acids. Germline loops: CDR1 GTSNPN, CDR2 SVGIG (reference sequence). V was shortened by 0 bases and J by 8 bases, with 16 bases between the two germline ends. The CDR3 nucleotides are TGTGCCTGGAGTGTAGGGGCATCCCAACGGGGGGAGCTGTTTTTT. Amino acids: CAWSVGASQRGELFF. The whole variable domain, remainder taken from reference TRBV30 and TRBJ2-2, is SQTIHQWPATLVQPVGSPLSLECTVEGTSNPNLYWYRQAAGRGLQLLFYSVGIGQISSEVPQNLSASRPQDRQFILSSKKLLLSDSGFYLCAWSVGASQRGELFFGEGSRLTVL.

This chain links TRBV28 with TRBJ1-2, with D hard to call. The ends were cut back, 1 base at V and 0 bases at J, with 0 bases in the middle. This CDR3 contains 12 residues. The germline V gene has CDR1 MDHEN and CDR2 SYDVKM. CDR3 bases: TGTGCCAGCAGTTTATCTAACTATGGCTACACCTTC. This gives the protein CASSLSNYGYTF.

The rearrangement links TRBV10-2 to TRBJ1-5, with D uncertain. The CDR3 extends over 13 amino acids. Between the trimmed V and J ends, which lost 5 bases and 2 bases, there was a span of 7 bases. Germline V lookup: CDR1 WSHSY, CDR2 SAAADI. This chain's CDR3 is CASSHGGNQPQHF. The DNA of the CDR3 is TGCGCCAGCAGTCACGGGGGCAATCAGCCCCAGCATTTT.